The 32 T cell receptor beta chains reported below all come from one sample, sequenced in a study of STAT5B mutations in CD4+ large granular lymphocyte leukemia (dated by TCRdb to the early 2020s). Libraries were built with the immunoSEQ multiplex PCR assay. This immuneACCESS table, as held by TCRdb, lists in-frame sequences with V and J called but not all clones. Of the missing ones, under half trace to an unresolved V gene in checked studies; the others have no known cause. Within this sample are about 30,000 clones, with about 77% of them counted one time only. Of the sample, approximately 3% is held by the ten largest clones. The material sequenced was CD4+ T cells from blood buffy coats. These receptors all stem from a human donor in good health.

The chain has TRBV5-1 and TRBJ2-7; TRBD1 aligns across 7 bases. Looked up from germline, CDR1 is SGHRS and CDR2 is YFSETQ. V dropped 4 bases and J dropped 4; count of bases not matched to a gene: 14. CDR3 length equals 16 residues. The CDR3 sequence: CASSPNPVGGSYEQYF. CDR3 bases: TGCGCCAGCAGCCCAAACCCGGTAGGGGGCTCGTACGAGCAGTACTTC.

The V and J genes are TRBV5-1 and TRBJ2-7, with D perhaps TRBD1 (5 bases). The germline CDR1 and CDR2 sequences are SGHRS and YFSETQ. Trimming pared 0 bases from V and 3 bases from J, leaving 13 bases between. This CDR3 has 15 residues. For the CDR3, the DNA is TGCGCCAGCAGCTTGGGGTTAGGGGCCATCTACGAGCAGTACTTC. Encoded protein: CASSLGLGAIYEQYF.

The V gene is TRBV6-5, the J gene TRBJ1-1; unclear D gene. Between the trimmed V and J ends, which lost 7 bases and 9 bases, there was a span of 9 bases. Germline CDR1 is MNHEY and CDR2 is SVGAGI. The CDR3 spans 10 residues. CDR3 in DNA: TGTGCCAGCACCGGTTGGCAAGCTTTCTTT. This translates into CASTGWQAFF.

The chain uses TRBV11-3 and TRBJ2-1; D not resolved. V lost 5 bases to trimming and J lost 8 bases, with 13 bases between them. Germline CDR1 reads SGHNT; CDR2 reads YENEEA. CDR3 size: 13 residues. CDR3 coding DNA: TGTGCCAGCAGCAGCGTAGCTTACGATGAGCAGTTCTTC. As protein: CASSSVAYDEQFF.

This clone was picked up a small number of times. This sequence joins TRBV7-2 and TRBJ1-2; TRBD1 agrees at 7 bases. In germline, CDR1 is SGHTA, CDR2 FQGNSA. This CDR3 is 17 amino acids long. V lost 5 bases, J lost 7 bases, and 19 bases stayed unmatched. The DNA of the CDR3 is TGTGCCAGCAGCAGACCGGGACAGAACGTTCTCCCGCGTGGCTACACCTTC. It is translated as CASSRPGQNVLPRGYTF.

The V and J genes are TRBV6-1 and TRBJ1-5; D may be TRBD1 (5 bases). The CDR3 covers 13 residues. V lost 7 bases to trimming and J lost 5 bases, with 12 bases between them. Germline V gives CDR1 MNHNS, CDR2 SASEGT. The CDR3 DNA is TGTGCCAGCACTCCAGACAGTTATCAGCCCCAGCATTTT. Translation: CASTPDSYQPQHF.

A few counts support this clone. V is TRBV7-2 and J is TRBJ2-7; 8 bases line up with TRBD2. CDR3 length: 13 residues. Germline-derived CDR1 and CDR2 are SGHTA and FQGNSA. The ends lost 4 bases at V and 3 bases at J; junction bases unmatched: 2. The CDR3 DNA reads as TGTGCCAGCAGCTCGGGACTAGTCTACGAGCAGTACTTC. Translation gives CASSSGLVYEQYF.

This clone was counted between two and nine times. The V call is TRBV5-8, the J call TRBJ2-5, with a possible D match to TRBD2 (6 bases). From germline, CDR1 is SGHTS and CDR2 YDEGEE. V dropped 2 bases and J dropped 4 bases, with 12 bases sitting between them. CDR3 size: 14 residues. CDR3 in amino acids: CASSLRAGIETQYF. The CDR3 bases are TGTGCCAGCAGCTTAAGGGCGGGGATAGAGACCCAGTACTTC.

This chain connects TRBV9 to TRBJ1-2; perhaps TRBD1 as D (6 bases). This CDR3 region has 14 residues. V lost 4 bases, J lost 12 bases, and 22 bases lay in between. CDR1 and CDR2 from the germline V gene are SGDLS and YYNGEE. CDR3 region: CASSTFYPAPGDTF. The DNA for the CDR3 is TGTGCCAGCAGCACATTTTACCCCGCTCCAGGGGACACCTTC.

This chain uses TRBV5-6 with TRBJ2-5; TRBD2 matches 9 bases. The V and J ends lost 3 bases and 6 bases, in that order; junction bases with no gene match: 18. The CDR3 contains 18 residues. Germline V gene sequence: CDR1 SGHDT, CDR2 YYEEEE. This CDR3 reads CASSSPVAGGPKKKTQYF. The CDR3 DNA follows: TGTGCCAGCAGCTCCCCGGTTGCGGGAGGGCCGAAAAAAAAGACCCAGTACTTC.

The J gene is TRBJ2-7, the V gene TRBV21-1; TRBD1, as called in the table, went unchecked against the DNA. TRBV21-1 is termed a pseudogene. This CDR3 region has 15 residues. The CDR3 DNA sequence: TGTGCCAGCAGCAAAGCGCAGGGGAGATCCTACGAGCAGTACTTC. As protein: CASSKAQGRSYEQYF.

CDR3 DNA sequence: TGTGCCAGCCAAAAGAGGGTACTCCCCACCAACAGGAATCGGGACAGGGGAGGAAAGACCCAGTACTTC. Its protein is CASQKRVLPTNRNRDRGGKTQYF. The rearrangement links TRBV2 to TRBJ2-5, with 10 bases lining up with TRBD1. V lost 8 bases to trimming and J lost 6 bases; unmatched junction nucleotides: 36. The CDR3 runs 23 residues. Germline V gene lookup returns CDR1 SNHLY and CDR2 FYNNEI.

V is TRBV7-9 and J is TRBJ1-2; D is perhaps TRBD1 (5 bases). CDR3 length equals 13 residues. The germline V gene has CDR1 SEHNR and CDR2 FQNEAQ (reference sequence). The germline V and J ends were trimmed by 2 bases and 7 bases, with 11 bases remaining between them. This CDR3 reads CASSLTPGLGYTF. CDR3 in DNA: TGTGCCAGCAGCTTAACCCCAGGGCTTGGCTACACCTTC.

Sample share makes this clone medium-sized (0.01 to 0.1%). V and J are TRBV27 and TRBJ2-7, with D tentatively TRBD1 or TRBD2 (5 bases each). V lost 4 bases and J 0 bases, leaving 19 bases between the germline ends. The CDR3 is made up of 17 amino acids. Germline CDR1 reads MNHEY; CDR2 reads SMNVEV (reference sequence). The CDR3 loop reads CASSSLTGTSSSYEQYF. The DNA of the CDR3 is TGTGCCAGCAGTTCCCTTACCGGGACGTCAAGCTCCTACGAGCAGTACTTC.

This clone was observed a few times. The chain joins TRBV5-5 to TRBJ2-7; D ambiguous. V lost 2 bases, J lost 3 bases, and 6 bases lay in between. This CDR3 spans 12 amino acids. Germline V gene data show CDR1 as SGHKS and CDR2 as YYEKEE (reference sequence). The CDR3 region is CASSFSNYEQYF. The CDR3 region has the DNA TGTGCCAGCAGCTTCAGTAACTACGAGCAGTACTTC.

This clone appeared a few times. V and J are TRBV11-2 and TRBJ2-3; no firm D call. Germline values: CDR1 SGHAT, CDR2 FQNNGV. The CDR3 contains 15 residues. Trimming removed 1 base at V and 6 bases at J, with 14 bases between. CDR3 protein: CASSLVWGGKDTQYF. The CDR3 DNA reads TGTGCCAGCAGCTTAGTTTGGGGTGGGAAGGATACGCAGTATTTT. The full variable domain, its missing parts supplied by reference TRBV11-2 and TRBJ2-3, is EAGVAQSPRYKIIEKRQSVAFWCNPISGHATLYWYQQILGQGPKLLIQFQNNGVVDDSQLPKDRFSAERLKGVDSTLKIQPAKLEDSAVYLCASSLVWGGKDTQYFGPGTRLTVL.

The CDR3 DNA reads as TGTGCCAGCAGCCCGTCCCTAGACTCCTACGAGCAGTACTTC. Its translation: CASSPSLDSYEQYF. V usage is TRBV9 and J usage is TRBJ2-7; the D is unclear. V dropped 4 bases and J dropped 0 bases, with 11 bases sitting between them. Germline values: CDR1 SGDLS, CDR2 YYNGEE. CDR3 length: 14 residues.

This clone has only one observation. The V and J genes are TRBV30 and TRBJ2-4; D not certain. Trimming took off 3 bases at V and 4 bases at J, with 13 bases between the two ends. Germline V gene lookup returns CDR1 GTSNPN and CDR2 SVGIG (reference sequence). The CDR3 is made up of 14 amino acids. CDR3 nucleotide sequence: TGTGCCTGGAGCGTGGGGTTTGAGAAAAACATTCAGTACTTC. The encoded protein is CAWSVGFEKNIQYF. Drawing the rest from reference TRBV30 and TRBJ2-4, the complete variable domain is SQTIHQWPATLVQPVGSPLSLECTVEGTSNPNLYWYRQAAGRGLQLLFYSVGIGQISSEVPQNLSASRPQDRQFILSSKKLLLSDSGFYLCAWSVGFEKNIQYFGAGTRLSVL.

The chain carries TRBV4-2 and TRBJ1-2; perhaps TRBD1 as D (6 bases). The CDR3 is made up of 12 amino acids. The ends were cut back, 5 bases at V and 10 bases at J, with 14 bases in the middle. Germline V gene sequence: CDR1 LGHNA, CDR2 YNFKEQ. CDR3 nucleotide sequence: TGTGCCAGCAGCATACAGGGTGGTGACTACACCTTC. Its translation: CASSIQGGDYTF.

The chain combines TRBV7-2 with TRBJ2-1, with D uncertain. The ends were cut back, 0 bases at V and 4 bases at J, with 13 bases in the middle. This CDR3 spans 16 amino acids. In germline, CDR1 is SGHTA, CDR2 FQGNSA. The CDR3, as DNA: TGTGCCAGCAGCTTAGCGCCTAGTCCTTCTTACAATGAGCAGTTCTTC. Translation: CASSLAPSPSYNEQFF.

This clone was counted only a few times. The chain uses TRBV6-1 and TRBJ1-1; a possible D gene is TRBD1 (5 bases). CDR3 length: 12 amino acids. Germline V gene lookup returns CDR1 MNHNS and CDR2 SASEGT. V was shortened by 7 bases and J by 11 bases, with 17 bases between the two germline ends. CDR3 DNA: TGTGCCAGCACCCCGAGGTCGGGGGAGGCTTTCTTT. This translates into CASTPRSGEAFF.

This clone has only a few counts. The identical CDR3 is also encoded by other nucleotide sequences in the sample. The chain carries TRBV9 and TRBJ2-3; D is ambiguous. Trimming pared 2 bases from V and 1 base from J, leaving 2 bases between. Germline lookup yields CDR1 SGDLS and CDR2 YYNGEE. This CDR3 region has 12 residues. CDR3 nucleotide sequence: TGTGCCAGCAGCGTTGGCACAGATACGCAGTATTTT. Translating it yields CASSVGTDTQYF. The variable domain in full, with the rest retrieved from reference TRBV9 and TRBJ2-3, is DSGVTQTPKHLITATGQRVTLRCSPRSGDLSVYWYQQSLDQGLQFLIQYYNGEERAKGNILERFSAQQFPDLHSELNLSSLELGDSALYFCASSVGTDTQYFGPGTRLTVL.

Relative to its sample, this clone is medium-sized (0.01 to 0.1%). The gene calls are TRBV15 and TRBJ2-1, with 15 bases fitting TRBD2. CDR1 LNHNV and CDR2 YYDKDF come from the germline V gene (reference sequence). V lost 4 bases, J lost 9 bases, and 1 base stayed unmatched. CDR3 length: 14 residues. The CDR3 DNA reads TGTGCCACCAGCAAGGGACTAGCGGGAGGTGAGCAGTTCTTC. Its translation: CATSKGLAGGEQFF.

The V gene is TRBV7-3, the J gene TRBJ2-2, with a tentative D call TRBD1 (5 bases). The CDR3 spans 16 residues. Looked up from germline, CDR1 is SGHTA and CDR2 is FQGTGA. V was pared by 0 bases and J by 4 bases, with 12 bases between. The CDR3 bases are TGTGCCAGCAGCTTAACGGGGCAAACCGCCACCGGGGAGCTGTTTTTT. Protein product: CASSLTGQTATGELFF.

This clone has a handful of counts. CDR3 sequence reads: CASSLGSSGSYEQYF. The CDR3 DNA is TGTGCCAGCAGCTTGGGTAGTAGCGGGAGCTACGAGCAGTACTTC. The rearrangement joins TRBV11-3 to TRBJ2-7; 9 nucleotides agree with TRBD2. This CDR3 is built from 15 residues. Trimming took 3 bases from V and 3 from J; bases not matched to a gene: 6. CDR1 is SGHNT, CDR2 YENEEA, per germline.

This clone occurred a few times. The chain joins TRBV5-1 to TRBJ2-3; D unresolved. This CDR3 region has 12 residues. Trimming pared 4 bases from V and 4 bases from J, leaving 7 bases between. Germline V CDR1 and CDR2: SGHRS, YFSETQ. CDR3 amino acids: CASSVIPDTQYF. CDR3 DNA: TGCGCCAGCAGCGTCATCCCAGATACGCAGTATTTT.

The chain uses TRBV19 and TRBJ2-4, with TRBD2 matching over 8 bases. With 10 bases clipped from V and 7 bases from J, the junction kept 3 bases outside the gene matches. The CDR3 totals 11 residues. The V gene's germline CDR1 is LNHDA and CDR2 SQIVND (reference sequence). CDR3: CATASGNIQYF. CDR3 coding DNA: TGTGCCACCGCTAGCGGGAACATTCAGTACTTC.

The rearrangement links TRBV19 to TRBJ2-1; 8 nucleotides align to TRBD1. The junction had 18 bases not matched to a gene; V was cut back by 7 bases and J by 7 bases. The CDR3 covers 17 residues. Germline V CDR1 and CDR2: LNHDA, SQIVND (reference sequence). The CDR3 here is CASTIRLVQGVKNEQFF. Written as DNA, the CDR3 is TGTGCCAGTACGATAAGACTAGTACAGGGGGTGAAGAATGAGCAGTTCTTC.

The chain combines TRBV21-1 with TRBJ2-3; the table's D gene call, TRBD2, was not cross checked with the DNA. TRBV21-1 is assigned pseudogene status. The CDR3 contains 20 residues. The chain's CDR3 is CASSRARVSGRAYFTDTQYF. CDR3 DNA: TGTGCCAGCAGCAGAGCCCGGGTTAGCGGGAGGGCCTACTTCACAGATACGCAGTATTTT.

This chain links TRBV4-3 with TRBJ2-2; a weak D match, TRBD1 (6 bases). This CDR3 contains 16 residues. CDR1 and CDR2 from the germline V gene are LGHNA and YSLEER. The V end was cut by 1 base, the J end by 3 bases, with 12 bases between. This chain's CDR3 is CASSQGQGWYTGELFF. In DNA, the CDR3 is TGCGCCAGCAGCCAAGGGCAGGGGTGGTACACCGGGGAGCTGTTTTTT.

This chain connects TRBV29-1 to TRBJ1-2; TRBD1 is a possible D gene (5 bases). The CDR3 is 15 residues long. Germline loops: CDR1 SQVTM, CDR2 ANQGSEA. V was clipped by 6 bases and J by 2 bases, with 19 bases between them. For the CDR3, the DNA is TGCAGCGTGACTCCCGGGGCCTCCTCGAACTATGGCTACACCTTC. This gives the protein CSVTPGASSNYGYTF.

This clone was detected once. The V call is TRBV28, the J call TRBJ2-5; D is perhaps TRBD1 (6 bases). The CDR3 spans 15 residues. Trimming took 7 bases from V and 0 from J, leaving 15 bases between them. CDR1 is MDHEN, CDR2 SYDVKM, per germline. For the CDR3, the DNA is TGTGCCAGCAACGGCGCAGGGGCAAACCAAGAGACCCAGTACTTC. It yields the protein CASNGAGANQETQYF.